Each of the 8 T cell receptor beta chains below was sequenced from the same sample in a study of blood T cell repertoires in COVID-19. Repertoires were generated with immunoSEQ multiplex PCR, while TCRdb's copy carries only in-frame clones and drops some. The data show approximately 100,000 clones, with approximately 80% seen just once and less than 25% held by the top ten. The specimen was peripheral blood. The receptor source for this set is a man in his 70s with active or convalescent COVID-19.

The V and J genes are TRBV5-1 and TRBJ1-4, with D hard to call. The CDR3 length is 15 residues. Trimming removed 4 bases at V and 7 bases at J, with 17 bases between. The germline CDR1 and CDR2 sequences are SGHRS and YFSETQ. The CDR3 sequence is CASSPALGLFEKLFF. CDR3 DNA sequence: TGCGCCAGCAGCCCGGCCCTTGGACTCTTTGAAAAACTGTTTTTT. Full variable domain (missing parts from reference TRBV5-1 and TRBJ1-4): KAGVTQTPRYLIKTRGQQVTLSCSPISGHRSVSWYQQTPGQGLQFLFEYFSETQRNKGNFPGRFSGRQFSNSRSEMNVSTLELGDSALYLCASSPALGLFEKLFFGSGTQLSVL.

This chain joins TRBV18 and TRBJ1-4; D is unresolved. There are 18 residues in the CDR3. V lost 2 bases to trimming and J lost 0 bases, with 16 bases between them. Germline CDR1 reads KGHSH; CDR2 reads LQKENI. In nucleotides, the CDR3 is TGTGCCAGCTCACCAACCACCCTTGACACCGCAACTAATGAAAAACTGTTTTTT. Translating gives CASSPTTLDTATNEKLFF.

The V and J genes are TRBV5-5 and TRBJ2-3; tentatively, D is TRBD1 (5 bases). The V and J ends lost 2 bases and 1 base respectively, with 17 bases between them. The CDR3 loop spans 17 amino acids. Germline V gene lookup returns CDR1 SGHKS and CDR2 YYEKEE (reference sequence). CDR3 loop: CASSFTMAGLGTDTQYF. CDR3 DNA: TGTGCCAGCAGCTTCACGATGGCAGGGCTTGGCACAGATACGCAGTATTTT.

The CDR3 protein is CSVRYGGDYSNQPQHF. CDR3 sequence (DNA): TGCAGCGTTAGGTATGGCGGGGATTATAGCAATCAGCCCCAGCATTTT. The rearrangement links TRBV29-1 to TRBJ1-5; D remains ambiguous. V shed 5 bases and J shed 0 bases, with 17 bases lying between them. Germline V gene sequence: CDR1 SQVTM, CDR2 ANQGSEA. This CDR3 comprises 16 residues.

The chain recombines TRBV6-2 or TRBV6-3 with TRBJ1-5; 10 bases align to TRBD1. Germline V gene sequence: CDR1 MNHEY, CDR2 SVGEGT. The CDR3 contains 14 residues. The V gene end was trimmed by 6 bases and the J gene end by 4 bases; junction bases not matched to a gene: 3. CDR3 in amino acids: CASSPGQGNQPQHF. DNA for the CDR3: TGTGCCAGCAGCCCGGGACAGGGGAATCAGCCCCAGCATTTT.

The genes are TRBV19 and TRBJ2-5; 9 nucleotides match TRBD1. The CDR3 loop spans 13 amino acids. Trimming removed 7 bases from V and 5 bases from J; junction bases left unmatched: 5. The germline CDR1 and CDR2 sequences are LNHDA and SQIVND (reference sequence). CDR3 protein: CASTPTGGETQYF. In DNA form, the CDR3 reads TGTGCCAGTACCCCGACAGGGGGGGAGACCCAGTACTTC. The complete variable domain, with remaining parts taken from reference TRBV19 and TRBJ2-5, reads DGGITQSPKYLFRKEGQNVTLSCEQNLNHDAMYWYRQDPGQGLRLIYYSQIVNDFQKGDIAEGYSVSREKKESFPLTVTSAQKNPTAFYLCASTPTGGETQYFGPGTRLLVL.

J is TRBJ2-3 and V is TRBV5-1; 13 positions match TRBD2. V shed 0 bases and J 13 bases; nucleotides not matched to a gene: 2. Per germline, CDR1 SGHRS and CDR2 YFSETQ. The length of the CDR3 is 13 residues. The CDR3 loop is CASSLGLAGGEYF. In DNA form, the CDR3 reads TGCGCCAGCAGCTTGGGACTAGCGGGAGGAGAGTATTTT.

The rearrangement joins TRBV18 to TRBJ1-5, with unresolved D. Germline CDR1 KGHSH, CDR2 LQKENI. The V gene lost 2 bases and the J gene lost 3 bases, with 5 bases spanning the gap. This CDR3 is built from 13 residues. Written as DNA, the CDR3 is TGTGCCAGCTCACCAGGGCTCAATCAGCCCCAGCATTTT. Its translation is CASSPGLNQPQHF.